The clone carrying this T cell receptor beta chain was seen ten or more times. This entry belongs to a study of regulatory T cells in long-lasting Graves disease. The time point was: newly diagnosed GD, antithyroid drugs for less than 3 months. Extracted RNA from PBMCs served as the source of the TCR library. V shed 2 bases and J shed 6 bases, with 13 bases lying between them. CDR3 length equals 15 residues. Germline V lookup: CDR1 MNHEY, CDR2 SVGAGI. Construction of the TCR beta libraries employed iRepertoire HTBI primers in conjunction with Arm-PCR of CDR3 regions. MiXCR, applied by TCRdb to the multiplex PCR reads, yields one record per CDR3 protein. The table shows some 330,000 distinct CDR3 sequences, with around 11% occurring only once. This sample also belongs to another study, concerning T cells in Graves' hyperthyroidism and ophthalmopathy.

The sequence derives from a woman aged 18-29 years with Graves disease. The chain is built from TRBV6-5 and TRBJ2-2, with a weak D call TRBD1 (5 bases). Material: peripheral blood mononuclear cells (PBMCs), obtained at new diagnosis, from a patient treated with antithyroid drugs. The CDR3 protein is CASSYQGPEPGELFF. CDR3 coding DNA: TGTGCCAGCAGTTACCAGGGCCCTGAGCCCGGGGAGCTGTTTTTT.